This is a list of T cell receptor beta chains from one sample in a study of T cell responses to AZD1222 COVID-19 vaccine. The method was immunoSEQ multiplex PCR; TCRdb's version includes in-frame clones alone and lacks a portion of them. The sample holds under 150,000 clones; roughly nine tenths are singletons and the top ten take 6% to 9%. The material sequenced was peripheral blood, taken on day 0 of AZD1222 vaccination. The receptors here all came from an adult in good health. The CDR3 runs from the conserved cysteine through the conserved F or W. The D gene is left open where the match is weak. Clone size, where shown, is once, few, many, or a class for clones that have expanded.

D | J | V | size | CDR3 | DNA
NA | TRBJ1-5 | TRBV6-1 | NA | CASSEEGSWDQPQHF | TGTGCCAGCAGTGAAGAGGGTAGCTGGGATCAGCCCCAGCATTTT
NA | TRBJ1-4 | TRBV7-2 | NA | CASSLGGQPSNEKLFF | TGTGCCAGCAGCTTAGGCGGACAGCCCTCTAATGAAAAACTGTTTTTT
TRBD2 | TRBJ2-3 | TRBV20-1 | NA | CSASKLAGEYTDTQYF | TGCAGTGCTAGTAAATTAGCGGGAGAATACACAGATACGCAGTATTTT
TRBD1 | TRBJ1-5 | TRBV28 | NA | CASRGQVSNQPQHF | TGTGCCAGCAGAGGACAGGTTAGCAATCAGCCCCAGCATTTT
TRBD2 | TRBJ2-1 | TRBV19 | NA | CASSWGLAGTSEQFF | TGTGCCAGTAGTTGGGGACTAGCGGGAACCAGTGAGCAGTTCTTC
TRBD1 | TRBJ2-5 | TRBV27 | NA | CASSPGTGGFETQYF | TGTGCCAGCAGCCCCGGGACAGGGGGTTTTGAGACCCAGTACTTC
NA | TRBJ2-3 | TRBV14 | NA | CASSHGPGGIVTDTQYF | TGTGCCAGCAGCCATGGGCCCGGAGGTATCGTCACAGATACGCAGTATTTT
NA | TRBJ1-5 | TRBV5-1 | few | CASSPGPEGVQPQHF | TGCGCCAGCAGCCCGGGACCAGAGGGGGTTCAGCCCCAGCATTTT
TRBD1 | TRBJ1-4 | TRBV6-5 | NA | CASSYGTDMGKLFF | TGTGCCAGCAGTTACGGGACAGACATGGGGAAACTGTTTTTT
NA | TRBJ1-2 | TRBV19 | NA | CASSLSGSGALGYTF | TGTGCCAGTAGCCTAAGCGGATCGGGGGCGTTGGGCTACACCTTC
TRBD1 | TRBJ1-1 | TRBV7-8 | NA | CASSPQGVRAFF | TGTGCCAGCAGCCCTCAGGGGGTGAGGGCTTTCTTT
TRBD1 | TRBJ1-6 | TRBV6-2/TRBV6-3 | NA | CASSNDRGTRSPLHF | TGTGCCAGCAGTAACGACAGGGGGACAAGATCACCCCTCCACTTT
NA | TRBJ1-1 | TRBV28 | NA | CASSSGTVNTEAFF | TGTGCCAGCAGTTCCGGGACGGTCAACACTGAAGCTTTCTTT
NA | TRBJ2-1 | TRBV29-1 | NA | CSWGTSSYNEQFF | TGCAGCTGGGGGACGAGCTCCTACAATGAGCAGTTCTTC
TRBD1 | TRBJ1-6 | TRBV11-2 | NA | CASSLALTWGQPNSPLHF | TGTGCCAGCAGCTTAGCCCTAACCTGGGGACAGCCTAATTCACCCCTCCACTTT
NA | TRBJ2-2 | TRBV18 | NA | CASSTFGQTLDGELFF | TGTGCCAGCTCAACGTTCGGACAGACCTTGGACGGGGAGCTGTTTTTT
NA | TRBJ2-3 | TRBV20-1 | NA | CSARVTDTQYF | TGCAGTGCTAGAGTCACAGATACGCAGTATTTT
NA | TRBJ1-2 | TRBV5-6 | NA | CASSLFRTNYGYTF | TGTGCCAGCAGCTTGTTTCGGACTAACTATGGCTACACCTTC
NA | TRBJ2-7 | TRBV21-1 | once | CASSKGGGGQAPRGEQYF | TGTGCCAGCAGCAAAGGGGGGGGAGGACAGGCCCCGCGAGGCGAGCAGTACTTC
NA | TRBJ1-6 | TRBV6-1 | NA | CASSEIGQPILSSYNSPLHF | TGTGCCAGCAGTGAAATCGGACAACCTATTCTCAGCTCCTATAATTCACCCCTCCACTTT
TRBD2 | TRBJ2-1 | TRBV24-1 | NA | CATRAGAGEQFF | TGTGCCACCAGAGCGGGAGCGGGTGAGCAGTTCTTC
NA | TRBJ1-2 | TRBV27 | medium-sized | CASSLSFWEGGYTF | TGTGCCAGCAGTTTATCGTTCTGGGAAGGTGGCTACACCTTC
NA | TRBJ2-2 | TRBV5-1 | NA | CASSLDPGGTNTGELFF | TGCGCCAGCAGCTTGGATCCGGGGGGCACGAACACCGGGGAGCTGTTTTTT
NA | TRBJ2-7 | TRBV6-5 | NA | CASSYVGTSYEQYF | TGTGCCAGCAGTTACGTTGGCACATCCTACGAGCAGTACTTC
NA | TRBJ2-2 | TRBV7-6 | NA | CASSRTARKYTGELFF | TGTGCCAGCAGCCGGACGGCCAGGAAATACACCGGGGAGCTGTTTTTT
NA | TRBJ2-6 | TRBV6-2/TRBV6-3 | NA | CASSFDTGPYPDSGANVLTF | TGTGCCAGCAGTTTTGATACGGGGCCGTACCCCGACTCTGGGGCCAACGTCCTGACTTTC
TRBD1 | TRBJ1-4 | TRBV4-1 | NA | CASSPEPTGTGKAKLFF | TGCGCCAGCAGCCCGGAACCAACCGGGACAGGGAAGGCCAAACTGTTTTTT
NA | TRBJ1-6 | TRBV10-2 | NA | CASSETDSNSPLHF | TGCGCCAGCAGTGAGACCGACAGTAATTCACCCCTCCACTTT
NA | TRBJ2-6 | TRBV19 | few | CASTASFSGANVLTF | TGTGCCAGTACCGCATCCTTCTCTGGGGCCAACGTCCTGACTTTC
TRBD2 | TRBJ2-7 | TRBV7-9 | NA | CASRPYPSGSHNEQYF | TGTGCCAGCAGACCCTACCCTAGCGGGAGTCACAACGAGCAGTACTTC
TRBD1 | TRBJ1-3 | TRBV24-1 | NA | CATSSDREGNTIYF | TGTGCCACCAGTTCGGACAGGGAGGGAAACACCATATATTTT
TRBD1 | TRBJ1-1 | TRBV6-5 | NA | CASMTGVAGNTEAFF | TGTGCCAGCATGACAGGGGTGGCGGGGAACACTGAAGCTTTCTTT
NA | TRBJ2-5 | TRBV7-9 | NA | CASSLAPEAQYF | TGTGCCAGCAGCTTAGCGCCGGAAGCCCAGTACTTC
NA | TRBJ1-4 | TRBV28 | NA | CASTPLGNEKLFF | TGTGCCAGCACCCCCTTGGGTAATGAAAAACTGTTTTTT
NA | TRBJ1-2 | TRBV5-1 | few | CASSLAVAEGYTF | TGCGCCAGCAGCTTGGCCGTGGCGGAGGGCTACACCTTC
TRBD1 | TRBJ2-7 | TRBV2 | NA | CASSRDRVLHEQYF | TGTGCCAGCAGTCGGGACAGGGTGTTGCACGAGCAGTACTTC
TRBD2 | TRBJ2-1 | TRBV2 | NA | CASRKGLAFNEQFF | TGTGCCAGCAGAAAGGGACTAGCTTTCAATGAGCAGTTCTTC
NA | TRBJ1-6 | TRBV27 | NA | CANETQNRSSYNSPLHF | TGTGCCAACGAGACACAGAACCGCTCCTCCTATAATTCACCCCTCCACTTT
NA | TRBJ1-6 | TRBV28 | NA | CASSLGNSPLHF | TGTGCCAGCAGTTTAGGAAATTCACCCCTCCACTTT